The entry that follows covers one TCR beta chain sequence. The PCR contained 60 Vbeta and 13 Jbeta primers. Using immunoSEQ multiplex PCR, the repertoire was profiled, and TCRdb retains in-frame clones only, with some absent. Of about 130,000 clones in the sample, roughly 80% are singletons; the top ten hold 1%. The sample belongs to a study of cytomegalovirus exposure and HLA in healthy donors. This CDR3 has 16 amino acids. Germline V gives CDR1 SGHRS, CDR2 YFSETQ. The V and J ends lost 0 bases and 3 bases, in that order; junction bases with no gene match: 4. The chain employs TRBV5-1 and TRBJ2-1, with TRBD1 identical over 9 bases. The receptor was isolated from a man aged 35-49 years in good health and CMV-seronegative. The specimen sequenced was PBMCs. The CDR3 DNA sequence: TGCGCCAGCAGCTTGGCCGTGGGACAGGGCTACAATGAGCAGTTCTTC. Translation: CASSLAVGQGYNEQFF.